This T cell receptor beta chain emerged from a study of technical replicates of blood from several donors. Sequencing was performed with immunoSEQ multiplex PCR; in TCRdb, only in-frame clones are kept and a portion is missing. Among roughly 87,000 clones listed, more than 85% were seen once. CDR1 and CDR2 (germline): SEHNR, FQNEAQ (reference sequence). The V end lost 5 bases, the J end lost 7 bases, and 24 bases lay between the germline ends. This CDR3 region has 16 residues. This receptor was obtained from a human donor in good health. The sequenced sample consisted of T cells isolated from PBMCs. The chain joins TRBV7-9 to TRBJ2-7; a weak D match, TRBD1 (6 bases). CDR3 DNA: TGTGCCAGCAGCGCGCACACCCAGGGGAAACCTTGGGAGCAGTACTTC. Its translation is CASSAHTQGKPWEQYF.